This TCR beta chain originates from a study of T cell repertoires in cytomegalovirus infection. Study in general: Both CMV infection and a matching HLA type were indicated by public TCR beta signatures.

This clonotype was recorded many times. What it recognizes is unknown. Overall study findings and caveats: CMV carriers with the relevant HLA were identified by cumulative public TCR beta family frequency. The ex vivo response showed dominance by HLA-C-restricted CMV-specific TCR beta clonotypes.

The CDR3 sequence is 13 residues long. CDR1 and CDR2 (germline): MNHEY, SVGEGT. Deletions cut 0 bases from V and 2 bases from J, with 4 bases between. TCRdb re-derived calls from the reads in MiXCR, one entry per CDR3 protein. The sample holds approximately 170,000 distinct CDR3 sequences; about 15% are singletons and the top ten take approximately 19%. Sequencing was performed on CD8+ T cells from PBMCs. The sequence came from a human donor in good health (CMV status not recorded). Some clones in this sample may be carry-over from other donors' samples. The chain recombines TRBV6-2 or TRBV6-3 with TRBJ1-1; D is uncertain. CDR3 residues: CASSYSENTEAFF. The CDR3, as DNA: TGTGCCAGCAGTTACTCGGAAAACACTGAAGCTTTCTTT.